Listed below are T cell receptor beta chains from one sample, sequenced in a study of blood T cell repertoires in COVID-19. TCRdb keeps only in-frame clones here, not all; method: immunoSEQ multiplex PCR. In the table there are approximately 150,000 clones, about 88% of which are singletons. The sample consisted of peripheral blood. These receptors came from a human donor with COVID-19, enrolled during active disease. The donor label of this sample is uncertain. The CDR3 runs from the conserved cysteine through the conserved F or W. A D gene is named only where the DNA matches it firmly. Rows give clone size only sometimes, using once, few, many, or a class for an expanded clone.

cdr3_aa	cdr3_nt	clone_size	d_call	j_call	v_call
CASSLGDLAREGPDTQYF	TGTGCCAGCAGCTTAGGCGATCTGGCGCGGGAGGGACCAGATACGCAGTATTTT	few	TRBD2	TRBJ2-3	TRBV7-9
CASKILAGGPYNEQFF	TGTGCCAGTAAAATCCTAGCGGGGGGACCCTACAATGAGCAGTTCTTC	NA	TRBD2	TRBJ2-1	TRBV19
CASSHPQGSNTEAFF	TGCGCCAGCAGCCATCCACAGGGGTCTAACACTGAAGCTTTCTTT	NA	TRBD1	TRBJ1-1	TRBV5-1
CASSQDVSRSTDTQYF	TGTGCCAGCAGCCAAGATGTCTCCCGTAGCACAGATACGCAGTATTTT	NA	NA	TRBJ2-3	TRBV3-1/TRBV3-2
CASSIDGGEGDTQYF	TGTGCCAGTAGTATAGATGGAGGGGAAGGAGATACGCAGTATTTT	NA	NA	TRBJ2-3	TRBV19
CASSLTETGRTEAFF	TGTGCCAGCAGCTTAACCGAGACAGGTAGAACTGAAGCTTTCTTT	NA	NA	TRBJ1-1	TRBV7-3
CASSRGLVGNEQFF	TGTGCCAGCAGTCGGGGACTAGTTGGAAATGAGCAGTTCTTC	NA	TRBD2	TRBJ2-1	TRBV27
CASSPHGQGTDTQYF	TGCGCCAGCAGCCCCCACGGACAGGGCACAGATACGCAGTATTTT	NA	TRBD1	TRBJ2-3	TRBV4-1
CASSFLEDQGGTPYNSPLHF	TGTGCCAGCAGTTTTCTGGAGGATCAAGGGGGCACCCCTTATAATTCACCCCTCCACTTT	once	TRBD1	TRBJ1-6	TRBV7-6
CASSFDRQETQYF	TGCGCCAGCAGCTTCGACAGACAAGAGACCCAGTACTTC	NA	NA	TRBJ2-5	TRBV5-1
CASSIDGRPYGYTF	TGTGCCAGTAGTATAGATGGCCGTCCCTATGGCTACACCTTC	NA	NA	TRBJ1-2	TRBV19
CASSPGLAEENEQFF	TGTGCCAGCAGCCCTGGACTAGCAGAAGAGAATGAGCAGTTCTTC	few	TRBD2	TRBJ2-1	TRBV5-4
CASSFRLAGGKETQYF	TGCGCCAGCAGCTTCCGACTAGCGGGGGGGAAAGAGACCCAGTACTTC	once	TRBD2	TRBJ2-5	TRBV5-1
CASSTILQGTGETQYF	TGTGCCAGCAGCACTATACTACAGGGGACGGGGGAGACCCAGTACTTC	NA	TRBD1	TRBJ2-5	TRBV7-2
CASSLGMGGPTEAFF	TGTGCCAGCAGTTTGGGGATGGGGGGGCCGACTGAAGCTTTCTTT	NA	NA	TRBJ1-1	TRBV5-4
CASKQQGTTLLDIQYF	TGCGCCAGTAAACAACAGGGGACCACTCTTCTTGACATTCAGTACTTC	NA	TRBD1	TRBJ2-4	TRBV10-1
CASSLRVGTEAFF	TGTGCCAGCAGCCTCAGGGTTGGCACTGAAGCTTTCTTT	NA	NA	TRBJ1-1	TRBV5-6
CASSPRAAGETQYF	TGTGCCAGTAGTCCCAGGGCCGCCGGAGAGACCCAGTACTTC	once	NA	TRBJ2-5	TRBV19
CASSFPTGSQETQYF	TGTGCCAGCAGCTTCCCTACAGGGAGCCAAGAGACCCAGTACTTC	NA	NA	TRBJ2-5	TRBV7-3
CASSLDPPGSGDQPQHF	TGTGCCAGCAGTTTAGACCCCCCAGGGTCGGGCGACCAGCCCCAGCATTTT	once	NA	TRBJ1-5	TRBV28
CASSPGQVPWAFF	TGCGCCAGCAGCCCCGGACAGGTACCGTGGGCTTTCTTT	NA	TRBD1	TRBJ1-1	TRBV5-1
CASSVGQGETQYF	TGTGCCAGCAGCGTAGGCCAGGGGGAGACCCAGTACTTC	once	NA	TRBJ2-5	TRBV9
CASSLSGTSGYNEQFF	TGTGCCAGCAGCTTGTCCGGGACTAGCGGGTACAATGAGCAGTTCTTC	NA	TRBD2	TRBJ2-1	TRBV7-9
CASSRDRGIQETQYF	TGTGCCAGCAGCCGGGACAGGGGAATCCAAGAGACCCAGTACTTC	NA	TRBD1	TRBJ2-5	TRBV7-3
CASSVYYTDTQYF	TGTGCCAGCAGCGTTTATTATACAGATACGCAGTATTTT	NA	NA	TRBJ2-3	TRBV9
CASSPGLSGANVLTF	TGTGCCAGTAGTCCAGGGTTGTCTGGGGCCAACGTCCTGACTTTC	NA	NA	TRBJ2-6	TRBV19
CATSRDPGGQPQHF	TGTGCCACCAGCAGAGACCCGGGTGGGCAGCCCCAGCATTTT	NA	NA	TRBJ1-5	TRBV15
CASSLIGQPQHF	TGTGCCAGCAGCTTAATCGGTCAGCCCCAGCATTTT	NA	NA	TRBJ1-5	TRBV5-6
CASSHSGPGGAEQYF	TGTGCCAGCAGCCACTCGGGCCCCGGGGGGGCCGAGCAGTACTTC	NA	TRBD2	TRBJ2-7	TRBV6-2/TRBV6-3
CASSAGTGTGGYTF	TGTGCCAGTAGTGCCGGGACAGGGACGGGTGGCTACACCTTC	once	TRBD1	TRBJ1-2	TRBV19
CASTSGGVGTEAFF	TGCGCCAGCACCAGCGGAGGAGTTGGCACTGAAGCTTTCTTT	NA	NA	TRBJ1-1	TRBV5-1
CASSTTPGGTEAFF	TGTGCCAGTAGTACCACCCCAGGGGGAACTGAAGCTTTCTTT	NA	TRBD1	TRBJ1-1	TRBV19
CASSLGGDLRETQYF	TGCGCCAGCAGCTTGGGGGGCGACCTCCGGGAGACCCAGTACTTC	NA	NA	TRBJ2-5	TRBV5-1
CASSPRTSGGAVQETQYF	TGTGCCAGCTCACCACGGACTAGCGGGGGGGCTGTACAAGAGACCCAGTACTTC	NA	TRBD2	TRBJ2-5	TRBV18
CASSQESSGVFSDTQYF	TGTGCCAGCAGCCAAGAGTCCAGCGGGGTTTTCTCGGATACGCAGTATTTT	NA	TRBD2	TRBJ2-3	TRBV3-1/TRBV3-2
CASSPGTSGYNEQFF	TGTGCCAGCAGCCCCGGGACTAGCGGCTACAATGAGCAGTTCTTC	NA	TRBD2	TRBJ2-1	TRBV14
CASSQELPLHF	TGTGCCAGCAGCCAAGAACTGCCCCTCCACTTT	NA	NA	TRBJ1-6	TRBV21-1
CASSPAAGIYEQYF	TGCGCCAGCAGCCCCGCGGCGGGTATCTACGAGCAGTACTTC	NA	NA	TRBJ2-7	TRBV5-1
CASSYRGEQYF	TGTGCCAGCAGTTATCGGGGGGAGCAGTACTTC	NA	NA	TRBJ2-7	TRBV6-6
CATSDSQGVGFQETQYF	TGTGCCACCAGTGATTCCCAGGGTGTGGGTTTCCAAGAGACCCAGTACTTC	NA	NA	TRBJ2-5	TRBV24-1
CASSWTGGQETQYF	TGTGCCAGCTCCTGGACAGGGGGCCAAGAGACCCAGTACTTC	once	TRBD1	TRBJ2-5	TRBV6-6
CASSTPGTYEQYF	TGTGCCAGCAGTACCCCCGGGACCTACGAGCAGTACTTC	NA	NA	TRBJ2-7	TRBV28
CASTHGRGNYEQYF	TGTGCCAGCACCCATGGCAGGGGCAACTACGAGCAGTACTTC	NA	NA	TRBJ2-7	TRBV25-1
CASSRRGGEKFF	TGTGCCAGCAGCCGAAGAGGGGGCGAAAAGTTCTTC	NA	TRBD1	TRBJ2-1	TRBV12-3/TRBV12-4
CASSLSGENTEAFF	TGCGCCAGCAGCTTGTCGGGAGAGAACACTGAAGCTTTCTTT	NA	NA	TRBJ1-1	TRBV5-1